The 31 T cell receptor beta chains reported below all come from one sample, sequenced in a study of T cell responses to AZD1222 COVID-19 vaccine. The method was immunoSEQ multiplex PCR; TCRdb's version includes in-frame clones alone and lacks a portion of them. The repertoire holds 140,000 to 150,000 clones, with 85% to 95% as singletons. The specimen was peripheral blood, collected after recovery from COVID-19. The receptors derive from an adult who had recovered from COVID-19.

This clone was seen only a few times. This rearrangement joins TRBV7-2 to TRBJ1-5, with no clear D. V gave up 1 base and J gave up 2 bases, with 9 bases separating them. The germline V gene encodes CDR1 SGHTA and CDR2 FQGNSA. This CDR3 is 15 amino acids long. CDR3 coding DNA: TGTGCCAGCAGCTTAGAACCCTGGGGCAATCAGCCCCAGCATTTT. This translates into CASSLEPWGNQPQHF.

The J gene is TRBJ2-2, the V gene TRBV2, with 12 positions matching TRBD2. The J segment lost 6 bases and the V segment lost 7 bases, leaving 6 bases of the junction unmatched. In germline, CDR1 is SNHLY, CDR2 FYNNEI. The CDR3 totals 15 residues. For the CDR3, the DNA is TGTGCCAGCACTCCGACTAGCGGGAGCCCCGGGGAGCTGTTTTTT. As protein: CASTPTSGSPGELFF.

This clone was detected once. The junction shows a germline mismatch at one end, possibly a read error. The chain couples TRBV7-7 to TRBJ1-1; the D gene is possibly TRBD1 (6 bases). The CDR3 runs to 19 residues. Germline CDR1 reads SSHAT; CDR2 reads FNYEAQ (reference sequence). In DNA form, the CDR3 reads TGTGCTAGCAGCTTAGCCACAGCATGGGGACAAAGGAATCACACTGAAGCTTTCTTT. Its protein is CASSLATAWGQRNHTEAFF. The full variable domain, with the rest looked up from reference TRBV7-7 and TRBJ1-1, is GAGVSQSPRYKVTKRGQDVTLRCDPISSHATLYWYQQALGQGPEFLTYFNYEAQPDKSGLPSDRFSAERPEGSISTLTIQRTEQRDSAMYRCASSLATAWGQRNHTEAFFGQGTRLTVV.

This sequence joins TRBV19 and TRBJ2-7, with 7 bases that match TRBD2. Germline CDR1 reads LNHDA; CDR2 reads SQIVND (reference sequence). The CDR3 spans 15 residues. Trimming took 0 bases from V and 4 from J; bases not matched to a gene: 6. The CDR3 here is CASSIEFGGRYEQYF. The CDR3 DNA follows: TGTGCCAGTAGTATAGAGTTCGGCGGGAGATACGAGCAGTACTTC.

This clone was observed a handful of times. The chain carries TRBV7-9 and TRBJ2-1; D is ambiguous. Trimming took 1 base from V and 6 from J, leaving 7 bases between them. The germline V gene encodes CDR1 SEHNR and CDR2 FQNEAQ (reference sequence). This CDR3 region has 13 residues. The CDR3 region is CASSLGAINEQFF. CDR3 DNA: TGTGCCAGCAGCTTAGGCGCAATCAATGAGCAGTTCTTC.

The chain has TRBV4-1 and TRBJ1-3, with D possibly matching TRBD1 (6 bases). There are 18 residues in the CDR3. V was shortened by 4 bases and J by 4 bases, with 23 bases between the two germline ends. The germline V gene encodes CDR1 MGHRA and CDR2 YSYEKL. The CDR3 DNA is TGCGCCAGCAGCCCCTTATTAAGCCGGGGGGCTACCGGAAACACCATATATTTT. Protein product: CASSPLLSRGATGNTIYF.

V gene TRBV7-9 combines with J gene TRBJ2-7; D uncertain. The germline V gene encodes CDR1 SEHNR and CDR2 FQNEAQ (reference sequence). The CDR3 has 13 amino acids. V was trimmed by 2 bases and J by 4 bases, leaving 9 bases between them. This CDR3 reads CASSLWNIYEQYF. The CDR3 bases are TGTGCCAGCAGCTTATGGAACATTTACGAGCAGTACTTC.

V and J are TRBV2 and TRBJ1-4; D not certain. The CDR3 spans 14 residues. CDR1 is SNHLY, CDR2 FYNNEI, per germline. Trimming cost V 6 bases and J 10 bases, with 18 bases left between them. This CDR3 reads CASRVSLLRRKLFF. The CDR3 DNA is TGTGCCAGCAGGGTTTCCTTACTTAGACGAAAACTGTTTTTT.

This clone was seen only once. The V call is TRBV7-2, the J call TRBJ2-3; no reliable D call. The V and J ends lost 7 bases and 4 bases respectively, with 0 bases between them. The CDR3 covers 9 residues. Germline lookup yields CDR1 SGHTA and CDR2 FQGNSA. The CDR3 DNA reads TGTGCCAGCACAGATACGCAGTATTTT. This gives the protein CASTDTQYF.

In this sample, this clone turned up once. This sequence joins TRBV5-5 and TRBJ1-5; TRBD1 matches at 7 bases. The V and J ends lost 2 bases and 4 bases, in that order; junction bases with no gene match: 9. The CDR3 length is 16 residues. CDR1 and CDR2 (germline): SGHKS, YYEKEE (reference sequence). CDR3 region: CASSFDPRGSNQPQHF. The CDR3 DNA follows: TGTGCCAGCAGCTTCGATCCCAGGGGGAGTAATCAGCCCCAGCATTTT.

This chain uses TRBV5-1 with TRBJ1-1; the D gene is possibly TRBD1 (6 bases). V gave up 1 base and J gave up 4 bases, with 11 bases separating them. Germline assignment: CDR1 SGHRS and CDR2 YFSETQ. The CDR3 runs to 14 residues. CDR3 bases: TGCGCCAGCAGCTTGTCAGGGGCGGGCACTGAAGCTTTCTTT. It yields the protein CASSLSGAGTEAFF.

V gene TRBV27 combines with J gene TRBJ2-2; D remains ambiguous. Trimming shortened V by 0 bases and J by 4 bases, and 3 bases separated the two germline ends. The germline V gene has CDR1 MNHEY and CDR2 SMNVEV (reference sequence). This CDR3 is 13 amino acids long. This CDR3 is CASSLSFTGELFF. In nucleotides, the CDR3 is TGTGCCAGCAGTTTATCGTTCACCGGGGAGCTGTTTTTT.

The genes are TRBV7-6 and TRBJ2-5, with D possibly TRBD2 on 7 matching bases. The germline CDR1 and CDR2 sequences are SGHVS and FNYEAQ. The V and J ends lost 0 bases and 1 base respectively, with 15 bases between them. CDR3 size: 17 residues. The chain's CDR3 is CASSLAPGGGAQETQYF. Here the CDR3 DNA reads TGTGCCAGCAGCTTAGCGCCGGGGGGCGGGGCCCAAGAGACCCAGTACTTC. The full variable domain, rest sourced from reference TRBV7-6 and TRBJ2-5, is GAGVSQSPRYKVTKRGQDVALRCDPISGHVSLYWYRQALGQGPEFLTYFNYEAQQDKSGLPNDRFSAERPEGSISTLTIQRTEQRDSAMYRCASSLAPGGGAQETQYFGPGTRLLVL.

The chain carries TRBV7-8 and TRBJ2-3; D perhaps matches TRBD2 (5 bases). The CDR3 is 16 amino acids. The germline V and J ends were trimmed by 5 bases and 0 bases, with 15 bases remaining between them. Germline V lookup: CDR1 SGHVS, CDR2 FQNEAQ. CDR3 loop: CASSRARTSSTDTQYF. The CDR3 region has the DNA TGTGCCAGCAGCCGGGCTCGGACTTCTAGCACAGATACGCAGTATTTT.

The V gene is TRBV19, the J gene TRBJ2-1; 8 bases map to TRBD2. Unmatched junction bases numbered 7, after V lost 6 bases and J lost 0 bases. This CDR3 spans 16 amino acids. The germline V gene has CDR1 LNHDA and CDR2 SQIVND (reference sequence). The CDR3 DNA reads TGTGCCAGTAGAGCGACTAGCGTGAGCTCCTACAATGAGCAGTTCTTC. Its translation is CASRATSVSSYNEQFF. Full variable domain (rest looked up from reference TRBV19 and TRBJ2-1): DGGITQSPKYLFRKEGQNVTLSCEQNLNHDAMYWYRQDPGQGLRLIYYSQIVNDFQKGDIAEGYSVSREKKESFPLTVTSAQKNPTAFYLCASRATSVSSYNEQFFGPGTRLTVL.

The chain uses TRBV5-1 and TRBJ2-1; 12 bases match TRBD2. Germline assignment: CDR1 SGHRS and CDR2 YFSETQ. J gave up 4 bases and V 0 bases, and 2 bases lay outside the gene matches. CDR3 length: 16 amino acids. The CDR3 DNA is TGCGCCAGCAGCTTGGGACTAGCGGGAGAGTACAATGAGCAGTTCTTC. Protein sequence: CASSLGLAGEYNEQFF. The full variable domain, completed using reference TRBV5-1 and TRBJ2-1, is KAGVTQTPRYLIKTRGQQVTLSCSPISGHRSVSWYQQTPGQGLQFLFEYFSETQRNKGNFPGRFSGRQFSNSRSEMNVSTLELGDSALYLCASSLGLAGEYNEQFFGPGTRLTVL.

The chain uses TRBV3-1 (or the pseudogene TRBV3-2) and TRBJ1-6; D gene ambiguous. Trimming pared 5 bases from V and 10 bases from J, leaving 12 bases between. Germline values: CDR1 LGHDT, CDR2 YNNKEL (reference sequence). The CDR3 consists of 13 residues. DNA for the CDR3: TGTGCCAGCAGCTACCCCGGGTTCTCACCCCTCCACTTT. Its protein is CASSYPGFSPLHF.

V is TRBV3-1 (or the pseudogene TRBV3-2) and J is TRBJ1-2; 8 positions match TRBD1. Germline assignment: CDR1 LGHDT and CDR2 YNNKEL (reference sequence). The CDR3 length is 15 residues. The trim removed 4 bases at V and 3 bases at J, leaving 7 bases unmatched. The CDR3 coding sequence is TGTGCCAGCAGCCCGAGGCAGGGGGCGGACTATGGCTACACCTTC. Protein sequence: CASSPRQGADYGYTF.

This chain connects TRBV9 to TRBJ2-5; 8 bases match TRBD2. This CDR3 contains 16 residues. V shed 0 bases, J shed 4 bases, and the junction held 8 bases outside the gene matches. Germline lookup yields CDR1 SGDLS and CDR2 YYNGEE. Here the CDR3 reads CASSVGRGRQGETQYF. The CDR3 DNA is TGTGCCAGCAGCGTAGGTCGCGGGAGGCAAGGAGAGACCCAGTACTTC.

The V gene is TRBV11-3, the J gene TRBJ2-1, with 7 bases lining up with TRBD1. The trim removed 5 bases at V and 0 bases at J, leaving 7 bases unmatched. Germline CDR1 reads SGHNT; CDR2 reads YENEEA. CDR3 size: 16 residues. The CDR3 loop is CASSPRGSFSYNEQFF. In nucleotides, the CDR3 is TGTGCCAGCAGCCCCAGGGGGTCTTTCTCCTACAATGAGCAGTTCTTC.

The V and J genes are TRBV30 and TRBJ1-6, with a tentative D call TRBD1 (5 bases). V was trimmed by 0 bases and J by 7 bases, leaving 13 bases between them. The CDR3 runs to 15 residues. Germline-derived CDR1 and CDR2 are GTSNPN and SVGIG (reference sequence). DNA of the CDR3: TGTGCCTGGAGTGTACGGGGCAGGCCGAATTCACCCCTCCACTTT. Residues: CAWSVRGRPNSPLHF.

In DNA, the CDR3 is TGCGCCATCAAGGGAGACTTGAACACTGAAGCTTTCTTT. This codes for CAIKGDLNTEAFF. The V and J genes are TRBV10-2 and TRBJ1-1; D is undetermined. The CDR3 has 13 residues. Germline assignment: CDR1 WSHSY and CDR2 SAAADI. Trimming took 10 bases from V and 0 from J, leaving 12 bases between them.

The chain uses TRBV6-5 and TRBJ1-6; D uncertain. This CDR3 contains 16 residues. CDR1 and CDR2 from the germline V gene are MNHEY and SVGAGI. With 0 bases removed from V and 7 bases from J, the gap between germline ends came to 13 bases. Here the CDR3 DNA reads TGTGCCAGCAGTTACTCGCCCGAGGGCGGAAATTCACCCCTCCACTTT. Amino acid sequence: CASSYSPEGGNSPLHF.

Only one count was recorded for this clone. The rearrangement uses TRBV19 and TRBJ2-2; D gene unclear. The CDR3 totals 12 residues. V dropped 4 bases and J dropped 5 bases, with 5 bases sitting between them. From germline, CDR1 is LNHDA and CDR2 SQIVND (reference sequence). The CDR3 region has the DNA TGTGCCAGTAGTACTAATACCGGGGAGCTGTTTTTT. Translated, it gives CASSTNTGELFF.

J is TRBJ1-5 and V is TRBV19; 7 nucleotides align to TRBD1. V gave up 1 base and J gave up 3 bases; unmatched junction bases: 3. The CDR3 extends over 15 amino acids. The germline CDR1 and CDR2 sequences are LNHDA and SQIVND (reference sequence). The CDR3 DNA sequence: TGTGCCAGTAGTATAGGGGACAGTTACAATCAGCCCCAGCATTTT. It specifies CASSIGDSYNQPQHF.

The chain employs TRBV6-6 and TRBJ2-7; tentatively, D is TRBD1 or TRBD2 (5 bases each). CDR3 length: 13 amino acids. The ends were cut back, 2 bases at V and 3 bases at J, with 8 bases in the middle. Germline CDR1 reads MNHNY; CDR2 reads SVGAGI (reference sequence). The CDR3 loop reads CASSYGTNYEQYF. Here the CDR3 DNA reads TGTGCCAGCAGTTACGGGACCAACTACGAGCAGTACTTC.

The DNA of the CDR3 is TGTGCCAGCACTCTCCCCGGGACAAGATACGAGCAGTACTTC. Its translation is CASTLPGTRYEQYF. The J gene is TRBJ2-7, the V gene TRBV6-5; TRBD1 is a possible D gene (6 bases). CDR1 is MNHEY, CDR2 SVGAGI, per germline. The CDR3 runs to 14 residues. V lost 7 bases and J lost 4, with 17 bases in between.

The chain uses TRBV20-1 and TRBJ2-2, with D possibly being TRBD1 (5 bases). Germline CDR1 and CDR2: DFQATT and SNEGSKA (reference sequence). The V and J ends lost 3 bases and 0 bases respectively, with 14 bases between them. The CDR3 consists of 16 residues. CDR3 residues: CSASRLTQANTGELFF. CDR3 nucleotide sequence: TGCAGTGCTAGTAGGCTAACACAGGCGAACACCGGGGAGCTGTTTTTT.

This clone was seen a few times. The V call is TRBV16, the J call TRBJ1-2; 7 nucleotides align to TRBD1. Germline CDR1 is KGHSY and CDR2 is FQNENV. After removal of 4 bases from V and 0 bases from J, the junction contained 11 bases not matched to a gene. The CDR3 is 17 residues long. CDR3 sequence (DNA): TGTGCCAGCAGCCCCCCGCAAGCTACAGGGGCTAACTATGGCTACACCTTC. The encoded protein is CASSPPQATGANYGYTF.

For the CDR3, the DNA is TGTGCCAGTACTCCTCTTCGGACAGGGCGTAACACCTTGAATGAAAAACTGTTTTTT. Translated: CASTPLRTGRNTLNEKLFF. The chain joins TRBV19 to TRBJ1-4, with 8 positions matching TRBD1. The CDR3 runs to 19 residues. Germline CDR1 reads LNHDA; CDR2 reads SQIVND (reference sequence). The J segment lost 5 bases and the V segment lost 7 bases, leaving 21 bases of the junction unmatched.

The rearrangement joins TRBV7-9 to TRBJ2-3; D unclear. Germline assignment: CDR1 SEHNR and CDR2 FQNEAQ (reference sequence). The CDR3 spans 14 residues. Deletions cut 4 bases from V and 3 bases from J, with 11 bases between. CDR3 sequence: CASSSWRVTDTQYF. DNA of the CDR3: TGTGCCAGCAGCTCCTGGCGTGTAACAGATACGCAGTATTTT. The full variable domain, with the rest looked up from reference TRBV7-9 and TRBJ2-3, is DTGVSQNPRHKITKRGQNVTFRCDPISEHNRLYWYRQTLGQGPEFLTYFQNEAQLEKSRLLSDRFSAERPKGSFSTLEIQRTEQGDSAMYLCASSSWRVTDTQYFGPGTRLTVL.